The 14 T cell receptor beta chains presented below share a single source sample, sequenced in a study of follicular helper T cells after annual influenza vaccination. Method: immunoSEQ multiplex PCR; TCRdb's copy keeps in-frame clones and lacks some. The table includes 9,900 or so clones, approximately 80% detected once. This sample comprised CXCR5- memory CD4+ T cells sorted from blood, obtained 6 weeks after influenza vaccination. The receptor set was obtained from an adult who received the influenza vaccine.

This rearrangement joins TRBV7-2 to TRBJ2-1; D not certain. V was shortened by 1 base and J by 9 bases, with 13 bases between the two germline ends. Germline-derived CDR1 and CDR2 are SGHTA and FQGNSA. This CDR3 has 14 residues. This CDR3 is CASSLDTTTVEQFF. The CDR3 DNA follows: TGTGCCAGCAGCTTAGACACTACAACCGTTGAGCAGTTCTTC.

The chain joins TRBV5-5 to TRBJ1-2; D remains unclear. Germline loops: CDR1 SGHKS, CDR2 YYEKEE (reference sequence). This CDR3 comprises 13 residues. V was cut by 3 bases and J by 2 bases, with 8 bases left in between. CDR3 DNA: TGTGCCAGCAGCTCGAGGGAAAACTATGGCTACACCTTC. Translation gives CASSSRENYGYTF.

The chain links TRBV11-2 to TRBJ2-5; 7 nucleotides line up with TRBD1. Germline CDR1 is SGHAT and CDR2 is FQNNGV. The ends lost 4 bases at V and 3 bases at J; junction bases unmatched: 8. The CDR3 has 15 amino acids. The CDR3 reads CASSSYGTVKETQYF. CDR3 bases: TGTGCCAGCAGCTCATACGGGACAGTTAAAGAGACCCAGTACTTC. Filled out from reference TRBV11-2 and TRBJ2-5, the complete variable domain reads EAGVAQSPRYKIIEKRQSVAFWCNPISGHATLYWYQQILGQGPKLLIQFQNNGVVDDSQLPKDRFSAERLKGVDSTLKIQPAKLEDSAVYLCASSSYGTVKETQYFGPGTRLLVL.

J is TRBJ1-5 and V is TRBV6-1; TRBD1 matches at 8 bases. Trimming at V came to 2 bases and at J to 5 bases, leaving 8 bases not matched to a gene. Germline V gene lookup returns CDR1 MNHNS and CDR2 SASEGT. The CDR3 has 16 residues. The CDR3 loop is CASSERGQGPDQPQHF. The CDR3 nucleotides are TGTGCCAGCAGTGAAAGAGGACAGGGCCCTGATCAGCCCCAGCATTTT.

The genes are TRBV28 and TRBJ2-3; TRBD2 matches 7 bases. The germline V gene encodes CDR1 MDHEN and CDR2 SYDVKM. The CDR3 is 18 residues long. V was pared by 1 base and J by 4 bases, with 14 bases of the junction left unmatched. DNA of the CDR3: TGTGCCAGCAGTTTATTCCTTGGGGCGGGGGATGGGTCAGATACGCAGTATTTT. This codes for CASSLFLGAGDGSDTQYF.

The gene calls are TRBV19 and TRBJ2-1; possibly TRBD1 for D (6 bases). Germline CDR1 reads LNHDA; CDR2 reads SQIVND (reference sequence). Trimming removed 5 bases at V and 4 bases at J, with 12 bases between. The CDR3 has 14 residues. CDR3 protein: CASSGGLNYNEQFF. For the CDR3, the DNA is TGTGCCAGTAGTGGGGGCCTAAATTACAATGAGCAGTTCTTC.

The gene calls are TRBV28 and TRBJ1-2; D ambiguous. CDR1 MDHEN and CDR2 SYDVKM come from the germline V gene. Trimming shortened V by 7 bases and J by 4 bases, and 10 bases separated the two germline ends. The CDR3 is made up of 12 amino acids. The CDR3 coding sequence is TGTGCCAGCACCTCGTGGAGCTATGGCTACACCTTC. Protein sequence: CASTSWSYGYTF.

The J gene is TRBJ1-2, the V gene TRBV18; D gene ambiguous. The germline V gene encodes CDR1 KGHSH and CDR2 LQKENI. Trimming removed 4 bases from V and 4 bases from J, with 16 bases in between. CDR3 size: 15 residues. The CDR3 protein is CASSLLGDISYGYTF. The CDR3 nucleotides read TGTGCCAGCTCACTTCTCGGGGATATAAGCTATGGCTACACCTTC.

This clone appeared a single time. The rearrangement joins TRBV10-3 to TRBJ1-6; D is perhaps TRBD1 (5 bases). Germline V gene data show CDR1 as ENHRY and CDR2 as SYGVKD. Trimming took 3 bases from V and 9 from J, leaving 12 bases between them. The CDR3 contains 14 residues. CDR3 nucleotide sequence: TGTGCCATCAGTGATTGGGTGCAGGGTTCACCCCTCCACTTT. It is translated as CAISDWVQGSPLHF.

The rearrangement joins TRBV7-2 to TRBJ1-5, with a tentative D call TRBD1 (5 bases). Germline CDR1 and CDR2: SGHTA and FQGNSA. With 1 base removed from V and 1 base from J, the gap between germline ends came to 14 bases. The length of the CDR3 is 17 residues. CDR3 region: CASSLVGAGVSNQPQHF. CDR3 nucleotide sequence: TGTGCCAGCAGCTTAGTAGGGGCAGGCGTAAGCAATCAGCCCCAGCATTTT.

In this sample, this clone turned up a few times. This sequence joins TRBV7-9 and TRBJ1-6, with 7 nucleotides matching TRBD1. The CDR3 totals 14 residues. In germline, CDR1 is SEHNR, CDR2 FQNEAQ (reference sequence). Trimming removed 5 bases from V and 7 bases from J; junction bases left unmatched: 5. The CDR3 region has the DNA TGTGCCAGCAGCGCCGGGACAGCAAATTCACCCCTCCACTTT. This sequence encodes CASSAGTANSPLHF.

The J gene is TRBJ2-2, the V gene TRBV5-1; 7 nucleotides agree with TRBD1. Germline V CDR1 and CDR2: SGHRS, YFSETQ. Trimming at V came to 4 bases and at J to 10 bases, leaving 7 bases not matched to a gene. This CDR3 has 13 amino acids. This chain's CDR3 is CASSRDRVEELFF. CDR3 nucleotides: TGCGCCAGCAGCAGAGACAGGGTGGAGGAGCTGTTTTTT.

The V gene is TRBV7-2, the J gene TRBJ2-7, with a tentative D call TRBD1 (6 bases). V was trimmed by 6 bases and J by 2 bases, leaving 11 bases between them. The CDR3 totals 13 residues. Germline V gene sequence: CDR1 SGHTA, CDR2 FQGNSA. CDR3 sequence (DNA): TGTGCCAGCAGATTGGGGGCCGCCTACGAGCAGTACTTC. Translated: CASRLGAAYEQYF. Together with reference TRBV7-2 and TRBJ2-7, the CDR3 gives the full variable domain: GAGVSQSPSNKVTEKGKDVELRCDPISGHTALYWYRQSLGQGLEFLIYFQGNSAPDKSGLPSDRFSAERTGGSVSTLTIQRTQQEDSAVYLCASRLGAAYEQYFGPGTRLTVT.

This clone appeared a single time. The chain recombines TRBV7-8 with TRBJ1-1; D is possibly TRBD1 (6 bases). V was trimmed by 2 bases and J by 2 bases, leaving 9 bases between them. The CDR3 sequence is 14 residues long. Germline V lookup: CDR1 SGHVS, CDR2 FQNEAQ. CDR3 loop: CASSLNRDNTEAFF. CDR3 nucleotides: TGTGCCAGCAGCTTAAACAGGGATAACACTGAAGCTTTCTTT.